Listed below are T cell receptor beta chains from one sample, sequenced in a study of somatic mutations in cytotoxic T cells in rheumatoid arthritis. TCRdb's table, derived via immunoSEQ multiplex PCR, lists solely in-frame clones and lacks some. The sample shows about 18,000 clones, around 70% of them seen only once. The sample was CD8+ T cells sorted from blood. The receptors stem from a woman aged 55-70 years in good health. Each CDR3 is given with its conserved first and last residue. D genes are given only for firm matches. Clone size appears in some rows only: once, few, many, or a class for an expanded clone.

TRBJ2-1	-	TRBV6-1	-	CASRSYNEQFF	TGTGCCAGCCGTTCCTACAATGAGCAGTTCTTC
TRBJ1-1	TRBD1	TRBV7-9	-	CASSLGQGNTEAFF	TGTGCCAGCAGCTTGGGACAGGGGAACACTGAAGCTTTCTTT
TRBJ1-1	TRBD1	TRBV6-1	-	CASSESQGAEAFF	TGTGCCAGCAGTGAATCACAGGGGGCAGAAGCTTTCTTT
TRBJ2-1	-	TRBV2	-	CASSGGVEQFF	TGTGCCAGCAGCGGGGGCGTTGAGCAGTTCTTC
TRBJ2-1	TRBD2	TRBV28	once	CASSLRPGRLAGINEQFF	TGTGCCAGCAGTTTAAGGCCGGGTCGGCTAGCGGGCATTAATGAGCAGTTCTTC
TRBJ1-2	-	TRBV27	once	CASSPYSGAHGYTF	TGTGCCAGCAGTCCATATTCAGGGGCGCATGGCTACACCTTC
TRBJ2-1	-	TRBV5-4	-	CASSFEAGPSSYNEQFF	TGTGCCAGCAGCTTTGAGGCGGGGCCAAGCTCCTACAATGAGCAGTTCTTC
TRBJ2-3	-	TRBV5-4	once	CASSLRREREGTQYF	TGTGCCAGCAGCTTGCGGCGGGAAAGAGAAGGTACGCAGTATTTT
TRBJ2-6	-	TRBV29-1	-	CSVGVRGISGANVLTF	TGCAGCGTTGGGGTCAGGGGTATTTCTGGGGCCAACGTCCTGACTTTC
TRBJ2-7	-	TRBV7-8	-	CASSPPGEQYF	TGTGCCAGCAGCCCTCCGGGCGAGCAGTACTTC
TRBJ1-5	TRBD1	TRBV27	-	CASSFSKGGPFSF	TGTGCCAGCAGTTTTTCAAAAGGGGGCCCCTTTTCTTTT
TRBJ2-7	TRBD1	TRBV10-3	-	CAISEPGQGTDEQYF	TGTGCCATCAGTGAGCCGGGACAGGGTACCGACGAGCAGTACTTC
TRBJ2-7	TRBD1	TRBV5-1	-	CASSPSEHRDRAYEQYF	TGCGCCAGCAGCCCCTCGGAACACCGGGACAGGGCCTACGAGCAGTACTTC
TRBJ2-7	-	TRBV21-1	-	CASSKVKGSGSYEQYF	TGTGCCAGCAGCAAAGTGAAGGGATCTGGGTCGTACGAGCAGTACTTC
TRBJ2-1	TRBD1	TRBV6-5	-	CASSYTQGAYNEQFF	TGTGCCAGCAGTTACACCCAGGGGGCTTACAATGAGCAGTTCTTC
TRBJ2-7	-	TRBV23-1	-	CASSQSRQALGDEQYF	TGCGCCAGCAGTCAATCTCGGCAGGCCCTCGGGGACGAGCAGTACTTC
TRBJ2-3	-	TRBV14	-	CASSQDPAGMSTDTQYF	TGTGCCAGCAGCCAAGATCCAGCAGGGATGAGCACAGATACGCAGTATTTT
TRBJ2-7	-	TRBV28	few	CASTAGTLWGEQYF	TGTGCCAGCACCGCCGGGACACTCTGGGGAGAGCAGTACTTC
TRBJ2-7	-	TRBV5-1	few	CASSLETGTYEQYF	TGCGCCAGCAGCTTGGAGACGGGCACCTACGAGCAGTACTTC
TRBJ1-1	TRBD1	TRBV6-5	once	CASIQGAYSGEAFF	TGTGCCAGTATACAGGGGGCCTATTCGGGTGAAGCTTTCTTT
TRBJ1-4	-	TRBV5-5	-	CASSSPGTDKTNEKLFF	TGTGCCAGCAGCTCACCCGGGACTGACAAAACTAATGAAAAACTGTTTTTT
TRBJ1-1	-	TRBV27	few	CASSLDYSPNTEAFF	TGTGCCAGCAGTTTAGACTACAGCCCGAACACTGAAGCTTTCTTT
TRBJ1-1	-	TRBV25-1	-	CASSVDSWNTEAFF	TGTGCCAGCAGTGTGGACAGTTGGAACACTGAAGCTTTCTTT
TRBJ2-7	-	TRBV30	-	CAWSVQGWDKKGSYEQYF	TGTGCCTGGAGTGTCCAGGGCTGGGATAAAAAGGGGTCCTACGAGCAGTACTTC
TRBJ2-7	-	TRBV5-1	-	CASSLAGGETPFEQYF	TGCGCCAGCAGCTTGGCCGGCGGCGAGACCCCCTTTGAGCAGTACTTC
TRBJ2-7	-	TRBV5-5	-	CASSLPGGEPEQYF	TGTGCCAGCAGCTTGCCGGGTGGGGAACCCGAGCAGTACTTC
TRBJ2-7	TRBD1	TRBV5-1	-	CASGTGTEDYEQYF	TGCGCCAGCGGTACCGGGACAGAGGATTACGAGCAGTACTTC
TRBJ1-1	-	TRBV7-8	-	CASSLASGSTNTEAFF	TGTGCCAGCAGCTTAGCATCAGGAAGTACGAACACTGAAGCTTTCTTT
TRBJ1-2	-	TRBV18	-	CASSPPGAYGYTF	TGTGCCAGCTCACCACCGGGGGCCTATGGCTACACCTTC
TRBJ1-2	TRBD1	TRBV27	few	CASSLSTGGIYGYTF	TGTGCCAGCAGTTTATCGACAGGGGGTATCTATGGCTACACCTTC
TRBJ2-7	-	TRBV14	-	CASSSRVEQYF	TGTGCCAGCAGCTCACGTGTCGAGCAGTACTTC
TRBJ2-7	TRBD1	TRBV5-6	-	CASSTPGQGSYEQYF	TGTGCCAGCAGCACGCCGGGACAGGGCTCCTACGAGCAGTACTTC
TRBJ1-3	TRBD1	TRBV18	-	CASSPPNIGQGGNTIYF	TGTGCCAGCTCACCACCGAATATCGGACAGGGAGGAAACACCATATATTTT
TRBJ2-7	-	TRBV7-9	-	CASSFSAGQLYEQYF	TGTGCCAGCAGCTTTTCCGCGGGACAGCTATACGAGCAGTACTTC
TRBJ2-7	TRBD2	TRBV29-1	-	CSVEAVRGLAGEGLEQYF	TGCAGCGTTGAAGCGGTCCGGGGACTAGCGGGAGAGGGCCTCGAGCAGTACTTC
TRBJ2-5	TRBD1	TRBV7-2	once	CASSPRTGHQETQYF	TGTGCCAGCAGCCCCCGGACAGGGCACCAAGAGACCCAGTACTTC
TRBJ1-1	-	TRBV10-3	-	CAISESGDTEAFF	TGTGCCATCAGTGAGTCGGGGGACACTGAAGCTTTCTTT
TRBJ1-5	TRBD1	TRBV15	-	CATSRDGTASNQPQHF	TGTGCCACCAGCAGAGATGGGACAGCTTCCAATCAGCCCCAGCATTTT
TRBJ2-7	TRBD1	TRBV7-9	-	CASSPTGGASYEQYF	TGTGCCAGCAGCCCGACAGGGGGCGCGTCCTACGAGCAGTACTTC
TRBJ1-1	TRBD1	TRBV7-9	-	CASSPPQGANTEAFF	TGTGCCAGCAGCCCGCCGCAGGGGGCGAACACTGAAGCTTTCTTT
TRBJ2-7	-	TRBV19	-	CASSPSSRGEQYF	TGTGCCAGTAGTCCCTCTTCCCGCGGGGAGCAGTACTTC
TRBJ2-3	-	TRBV5-6	-	CASSSRQGSTDTQYF	TGTGCCAGCAGCTCCCGGCAGGGAAGCACAGATACGCAGTATTTT
TRBJ2-7	TRBD1	TRBV30	-	CAWSAWDRTNPYEQYF	TGTGCCTGGAGCGCCTGGGACAGGACGAACCCTTACGAGCAGTACTTC
TRBJ1-2	-	TRBV9	-	CASSVVNGYTF	TGTGCCAGCAGCGTAGTCAATGGCTACACCTTC
TRBJ2-7	-	TRBV14	-	CASSQFDGPRGYEQYF	TGTGCCAGCAGCCAATTCGACGGGCCCCGGGGCTACGAGCAGTACTTC
TRBJ1-1	-	TRBV5-4	-	CASSSTGSTEAFF	TGTGCCAGCAGCTCCACAGGGTCCACTGAAGCTTTCTTT
TRBJ1-2	-	TRBV5-5	-	CASSSETDPNYGYTF	TGTGCCAGCAGCTCTGAGACAGATCCTAACTATGGCTACACCTTC
TRBJ1-1	TRBD1	TRBV29-1	-	CSVEVAGQGGCAFF	TGCAGCGTTGAAGTAGCGGGACAGGGGGGCTGCGCTTTCTTT
TRBJ2-7	TRBD1	TRBV4-1	-	CASSHSGQGMGEQYF	TGCGCCAGCAGCCACTCAGGACAGGGAATGGGCGAGCAGTACTTC
TRBJ1-2	TRBD1	TRBV2	-	CASSGDPQGGQRNYGYTF	TGTGCCAGCAGTGGGGACCCTCAGGGGGGCCAAAGGAACTATGGCTACACCTTC
TRBJ2-2	TRBD1	TRBV25-1	-	CASSPSRTGAGELFF	TGTGCCAGCAGTCCCTCCAGGACAGGGGCCGGGGAGCTGTTTTTT
TRBJ2-7	-	TRBV5-5	-	CASSLQGKGALYEQYF	TGTGCCAGCAGCCTCCAGGGGAAAGGGGCTTTATACGAGCAGTACTTC
TRBJ1-1	-	TRBV6-1	-	CASSQIEAFF	TGTGCCAGCAGTCAGATTGAAGCTTTCTTT